The T cell receptor (beta chain) under discussion was sequenced for a study of shared clonotypes between healthy human individuals. Remarks on this clone: The antigen remains unidentified.

This CDR3 contains 18 residues. V trimming: 0 bases; J trimming: 1 base; junction bases outside the gene matches: 11. CDR1 and CDR2 from the germline V gene are MGHRA and YSYEKL. Method: immunoSEQ multiplex PCR; TCRdb's copy keeps in-frame clones and lacks some. The profile covers fewer than 850,000 clones, with 96% appearing a single time and about 0.25% taken by the ten largest. The study, taken as a whole, reports: Rarefaction demonstrated incomplete sorted-subset sequencing despite large depth.

CD8 cells regarded as naive lacked CD45RO, were positively chosen for CCR7, and omitted terminally differentiated effector memory CD45RA+ cells. Source material: naive CD8+ T cells sorted from blood. The receptor's source is a man aged 25-45 years in good health. The V call is TRBV4-1, the J call TRBJ2-7; 8 bases fit TRBD1. DNA of the CDR3: TGCGCCAGCAGCCAAGAACGACAGGGGCGAGAGGTATCCTACGAGCAGTACTTC. It encodes CASSQERQGREVSYEQYF.